The present T cell receptor (beta chain) was sequenced within a study of T cell responses to AZD1222 COVID-19 vaccine. Second-dose intervals near 4 or 12 weeks were combined. There are 15 residues in the CDR3. Trimming removed 5 bases at V and 6 bases at J, with 17 bases between. In germline, CDR1 is MNHEY, CDR2 SVGAGI. Study results and limitations: Spike was spanned by vaccine-associated CD4 TCRs, which were dominant at 160-218 and 743-854. Nearly half of spike-specific TCRs reportedly go after variant regions that carry no mutations. Seropositivity was recorded at baseline in only 6 or 7 AZD1222 recipients.

The protocol was immunoSEQ multiplex PCR, while the TCRdb copy is restricted to in-frame clones and leaves out a portion. The sample holds more than 85,000 clones, about 95% seen once. Points on this clone: As yet, its antigen is unknown.

The rearrangement uses TRBV6-5 and TRBJ1-5; no clear D gene. The source was peripheral blood, collected 28 days after the second AZD1222 dose. This receptor was identified in an adult who received the AZD1222 COVID-19 vaccine. The CDR3 DNA reads as TGTGCCAGCAGTCTTAGAGCAGGTCGGGGTCAGCCCCAGCATTTT. It encodes CASSLRAGRGQPQHF.